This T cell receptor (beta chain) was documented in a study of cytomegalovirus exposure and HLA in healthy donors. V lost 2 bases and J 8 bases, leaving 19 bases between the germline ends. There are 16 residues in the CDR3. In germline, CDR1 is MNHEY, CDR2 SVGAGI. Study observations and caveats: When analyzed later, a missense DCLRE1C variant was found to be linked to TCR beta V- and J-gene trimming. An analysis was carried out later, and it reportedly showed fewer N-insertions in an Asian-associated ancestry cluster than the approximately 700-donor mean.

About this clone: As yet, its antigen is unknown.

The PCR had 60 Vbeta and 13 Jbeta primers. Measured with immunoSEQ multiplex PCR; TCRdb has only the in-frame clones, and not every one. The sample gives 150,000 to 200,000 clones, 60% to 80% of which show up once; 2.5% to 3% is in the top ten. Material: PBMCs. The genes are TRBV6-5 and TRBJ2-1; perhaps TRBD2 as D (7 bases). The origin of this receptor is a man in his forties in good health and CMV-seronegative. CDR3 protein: CASSYSPGEGDHEQFF. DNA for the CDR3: TGTGCCAGCAGTTACAGTCCAGGGGAGGGGGACCATGAGCAGTTCTTC.